This T cell receptor (beta chain) came from a study of shared clonotypes between healthy human individuals. The study's findings and limits: Generation probabilities of non-shared clonotypes were lower (relative to those shared by all four donors).

This clone was detected only once. Its matching antigen is unknown. Genomic DNA of each subset was evenly split across several immunoSEQ plates. Only in-frame clones appear in the TCRdb table, and some are missing; sequencing was by immunoSEQ multiplex PCR. In the table there are roughly 2.5 million clones, around nine tenths of which are singletons. CDR1 and CDR2 from the germline V gene are MNHEY and SVGAGI. V lost 5 bases and J 4 bases, leaving 12 bases between the germline ends. The CDR3 runs 14 residues. This chain uses TRBV6-5 with TRBJ1-5; no clear D. The material sequenced was naive CD4+ T cells sorted from blood. Documented subset: CD45RA+ positively selected. The clonotype comes from a man between 18 and 35 years old in good health. The CDR3 DNA is TGTGCCAGCAGTCCCTCGGGCCGAAATCAGCCCCAGCATTTT. It translates to CASSPSGRNQPQHF.